This TCR beta chain emerged from a study of response to subunit inactivated influenza vaccine. CDR3 length: 13 residues. The germline gives CDR1 PRHDT, CDR2 FYEKMQ (reference sequence). Trimming took 5 bases from V and 6 from J, leaving 11 bases between them. Study-wide results and limits: Each seasonal flu vaccination may recruit only limited new T cells, authors suggested.

As to this clonotype: Its specificity is not known.

TCRdb itself ran the RT-PCR reads through MiXCR, one entry per CDR3 protein. The profile covers about 570,000 distinct CDR3 sequences, with about 10% appearing a single time and 10% taken by the ten largest. The sample was PBMCs from blood, taken on the day of vaccination. This sequence was found in a man between 50 and 59 years old who received an inactivated influenza vaccine. The J gene is TRBJ2-1, the V gene TRBV13, with D perhaps matching TRBD1 or TRBD2 (5 bases each). The DNA for the CDR3 is TGTGCCAGCAGCCTCCGGGGCCCCAATGAGCAGTTCTTC. Amino acid sequence: CASSLRGPNEQFF.